This TCR beta chain was sequenced during a study of blood T cell repertoires in COVID-19. Study-level background: Sites in the United States, Italy and Spain provided acute and convalescent COVID-19 samples. T cells, B-cell-depleted T cells, or PBMCs supplied cDNA or gDNA.

Authors' processing steps: Reference gene primer amplification gave estimated nucleated cell counts. Profiled with immunoSEQ multiplex PCR; TCRdb holds only in-frame clones, not every one. For V, J and clone size, that table is used; D and trimming come from the DNA. The sample has some 99,000 clones, around 84% seen once. The CDR3 loop spans 17 amino acids. Germline-derived CDR1 and CDR2 are MGHRA and YSYEKL. Germline trimming cut 0 bases from V and 7 bases from J; bases unmatched to any gene: 12. This sequence joins TRBV4-1 and TRBJ1-5, with 7 bases aligning to TRBD1. This TCR was recovered from a woman aged 55-75 years in a cohort sampled during active or convalescent COVID-19. The sample consisted of peripheral blood. The CDR3 DNA follows: TGCGCCAGCAGCCAAGATTACGAGACAGGGTACCGGCAGCCCCAGCATTTT. Translated, it gives CASSQDYETGYRQPQHF.